This T cell receptor beta chain was sequenced for a study of blood T cell repertoires in COVID-19. The wider study: Some COVID-19 samples were acute and others convalescent; all came from the United States, Italy and Spain. T cells, B-cell-depleted T cells, or PBMCs supplied cDNA or gDNA.

Repertoires were generated with immunoSEQ multiplex PCR, while TCRdb's copy carries only in-frame clones and drops some. The repertoire includes about 360,000 clones, about 86% of them detected once, and about 7.1% sits in the top ten. This CDR3 spans 17 amino acids. Looked up from germline, CDR1 is SGHNT and CDR2 is YENEEA. Unmatched junction bases numbered 4, after V lost 5 bases and J lost 0 bases. This clonotype originated in a woman aged 60-75 years with COVID-19, enrolled during active disease. V is TRBV11-3 and J is TRBJ2-5, with 15 bases fitting TRBD2. Sequencing was carried out using peripheral blood. As DNA, the CDR3 is TGTGCCAGCAGCCCCGGGACTAGCGGGGGGCACCAAGAGACCCAGTACTTC. It translates to CASSPGTSGGHQETQYF.